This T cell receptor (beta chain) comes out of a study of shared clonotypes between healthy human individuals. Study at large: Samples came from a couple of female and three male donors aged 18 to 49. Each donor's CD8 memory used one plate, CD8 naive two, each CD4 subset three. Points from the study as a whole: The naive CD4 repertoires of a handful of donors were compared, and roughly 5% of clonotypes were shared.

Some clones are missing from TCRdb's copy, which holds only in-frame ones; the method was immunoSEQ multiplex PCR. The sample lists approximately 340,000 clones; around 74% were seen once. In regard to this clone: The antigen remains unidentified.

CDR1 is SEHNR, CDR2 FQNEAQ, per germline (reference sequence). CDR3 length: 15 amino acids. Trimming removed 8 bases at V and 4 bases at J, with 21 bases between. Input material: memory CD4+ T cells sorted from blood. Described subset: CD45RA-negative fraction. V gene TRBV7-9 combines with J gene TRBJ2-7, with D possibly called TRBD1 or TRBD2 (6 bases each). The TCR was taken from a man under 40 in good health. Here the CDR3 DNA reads TGTGCCAGCTCTATCGAGGGGGGCATCGGGTACGAGCAGTACTTC. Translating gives CASSIEGGIGYEQYF.